This TCR beta chain is from a study of response to subunit inactivated influenza vaccine. Notes on this clonotype: Its antigen is currently unknown.

TCRdb recomputed calls from the RT-PCR reads with MiXCR, one row per CDR3 protein. This table has over 800,000 distinct CDR3 sequences, around 20% appearing once. Study-wide results and limits: Every seasonal influenza vaccination brings in few new T cells, the authors suggested.

The receptor was derived from a man aged 45-65 years who received an inactivated influenza vaccine. The material was PBMCs from blood, obtained around 5 days after vaccination.

The CDR3: CASSEYSPNTGELFF. The CDR3 DNA follows: TGTGCCAGCAGTGAATATTCCCCGAACACCGGGGAGCTGTTTTTT. This chain connects TRBV25-1 to TRBJ2-2; no clear D. The CDR3 has 15 residues. V was cut by 0 bases and J by 0 bases, with 5 bases left in between. From germline, CDR1 is MGHDK and CDR2 SYGVNS.